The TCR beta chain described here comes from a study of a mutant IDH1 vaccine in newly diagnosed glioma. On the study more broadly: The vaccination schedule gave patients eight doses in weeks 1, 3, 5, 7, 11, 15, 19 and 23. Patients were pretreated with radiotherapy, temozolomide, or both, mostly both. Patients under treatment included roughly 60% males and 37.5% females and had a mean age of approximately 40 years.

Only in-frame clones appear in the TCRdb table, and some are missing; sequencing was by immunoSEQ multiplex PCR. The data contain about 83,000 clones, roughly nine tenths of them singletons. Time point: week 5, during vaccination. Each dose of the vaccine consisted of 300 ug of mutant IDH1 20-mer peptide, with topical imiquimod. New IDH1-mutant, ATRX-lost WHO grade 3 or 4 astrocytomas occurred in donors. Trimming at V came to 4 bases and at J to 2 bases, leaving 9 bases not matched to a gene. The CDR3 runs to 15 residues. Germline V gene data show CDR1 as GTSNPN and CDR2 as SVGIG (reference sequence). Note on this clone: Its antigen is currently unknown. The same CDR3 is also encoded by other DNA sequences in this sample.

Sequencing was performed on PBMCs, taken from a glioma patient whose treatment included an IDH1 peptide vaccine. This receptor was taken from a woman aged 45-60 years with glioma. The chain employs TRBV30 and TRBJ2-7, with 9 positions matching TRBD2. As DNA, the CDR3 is TGTGCCTGGACCCTTCCGGGACTAGCAGCCTACGAGCAGTACTTC. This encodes CAWTLPGLAAYEQYF.